A single sample is the source of the 6 T cell receptor beta chains below, sequenced in a study of control samples from healthy donors and cancer patients (TCRdb year 2020). The library was generated by the immunoSEQ multiplex PCR assay. TCRdb provides this immuneACCESS table in a form limited to in-frame rearrangements. Some clones are lacking; in checked studies, under half of them reflect an unresolved V gene, and why the rest are absent is not known. This sample has 100,000 to 150,000 clones in its table, and around 90% of those were observed once. 40% of the sample is held by the ten biggest clonotypes. Source material: blood. The receptor source for this set is a middle-aged man in good health.

The chain combines TRBV5-3 with TRBJ2-1; a weak D match, TRBD2 (5 bases). TRBV5-3 is designated an ORF whose function remains uncertain. Trimming took 1 base from V and 3 from J, leaving 8 bases between them. This CDR3 contains 14 residues. This chain's CDR3 is CARSLNGGYNEQFF. The CDR3 nucleotides read TGTGCCAGAAGCTTGAACGGAGGCTACAATGAGCAGTTCTTC.

V gene TRBV6-5 combines with J gene TRBJ2-2; 10 nucleotides agree with TRBD1. CDR1 and CDR2 (germline): MNHEY, SVGAGI. Trimming removed 8 bases from V and 7 bases from J; junction bases left unmatched: 4. The CDR3 has 13 amino acids. This CDR3 is CASWDRGIGELFF. The DNA of the CDR3 is TGTGCCAGCTGGGACAGGGGTATCGGGGAGCTGTTTTTT.

The chain has TRBV11-2 and TRBJ2-1; 8 bases align to TRBD2. CDR3 length equals 16 residues. The germline gives CDR1 SGHAT, CDR2 FQNNGV. V lost 5 bases and J lost 2; bases outside the gene matches: 8. The CDR3, as DNA: TGTGCCAGCAGCCCGGGGGGGGGTAACCCCTACAATGAGCAGTTCTTC. Protein: CASSPGGGNPYNEQFF.

V gene TRBV5-4 combines with J gene TRBJ2-3, with D perhaps matching TRBD2 (6 bases). The CDR3 is 15 amino acids. Germline V gene data show CDR1 as SGHNT and CDR2 as YYREEE (reference sequence). With 0 bases removed from V and 0 bases from J, the gap between germline ends came to 8 bases. CDR3 bases: TGTGCCAGCAGCTTGGGGAGGGGTAGCACAGATACGCAGTATTTT. Protein sequence: CASSLGRGSTDTQYF.

This clone was picked up one time. In DNA form, the CDR3 reads TGTGCCTGTAAGAGACCTTCAGGGAACTATGGCTACACCTTC. This codes for CACKRPSGNYGYTF. The chain employs TRBV30 and TRBJ1-2; possibly TRBD1 for D (5 bases). The CDR3 runs to 14 residues. The germline V and J ends were trimmed by 6 bases and 2 bases, with 16 bases remaining between them. Germline CDR1 GTSNPN, CDR2 SVGIG (reference sequence).

This chain links TRBV10-1 with TRBJ1-2; 11 bases are shared with TRBD1. This CDR3 has 14 residues. With V trimmed by 4 bases and J by 5 bases, 3 bases remained unmatched. CDR1 is WNHNN, CDR2 SYGVQD, per germline (reference sequence). CDR3 in amino acids: CASSGTGGNYGYTF. The CDR3 nucleotides read TGCGCCAGCAGTGGGACAGGGGGCAATTATGGCTACACCTTC.